These 27 T cell receptor beta chains originate from one sample sequenced in a study of cytomegalovirus exposure and HLA in healthy donors (dated by TCRdb to 2016 to 2017). Library generation was performed with the immunoSEQ multiplex PCR assay. For the multiplex PCR, a mixture combining 60 forward primers for TCR Vbeta segments and 13 reverse primers for TCR Jbeta segments was used. In TCRdb, the immuneACCESS table is reduced to in-frame sequences with V and J assigned. These tables do not hold every clone; where another copy was compared, an unresolved V gene accounts for under half, and the others remain unexplained. In all, the sample holds about 160,000 clones, and 75% to 90% of those were seen once. Of the sample, approximately 0.87% falls within the top ten clones. The sequenced sample was PBMCs. These receptors were obtained from a girl aged 2 to 10 in good health and CMV-seropositive.

The V and J genes are TRBV15 and TRBJ1-3; 9 bases fit TRBD1. V shed 6 bases and J 1 base; nucleotides not matched to a gene: 4. The length of the CDR3 is 15 residues. CDR1 and CDR2 (germline): LNHNV, YYDKDF (reference sequence). CDR3 in amino acids: CATRIDRGSGNTIYF. The CDR3 region has the DNA TGTGCCACCAGGATAGACAGGGGGTCTGGAAACACCATATATTTT. The whole variable domain, remainder taken from reference TRBV15 and TRBJ1-3, is DAMVIQNPRYQVTQFGKPVTLSCSQTLNHNVMYWYQQKSSQAPKLLFHYYDKDFNNEADTPDNFQSRRPNTSFCFLDIRSPGLGDTAMYLCATRIDRGSGNTIYFGEGSWLTVV.

The chain carries TRBV5-4 and TRBJ2-5; possibly TRBD1 for D (5 bases). This CDR3 is built from 14 residues. Germline assignment: CDR1 SGHNT and CDR2 YYREEE (reference sequence). V gave up 1 base and J gave up 4 bases, with 11 bases separating them. The CDR3 DNA is TGTGCCAGCAGCTTGTGGGGCGGCGGAGAGACCCAGTACTTC. This sequence encodes CASSLWGGGETQYF. The whole variable domain, filled in from reference TRBV5-4 and TRBJ2-5, reads ETGVTQSPTHLIKTRGQQVTLRCSSQSGHNTVSWYQQALGQGPQFIFQYYREEENGRGNFPPRFSGLQFPNYSSELNVNALELDDSALYLCASSLWGGGETQYFGPGTRLLVL.

V is TRBV5-1 and J is TRBJ2-1; D is perhaps TRBD1 (6 bases). The CDR3 contains 14 residues. The ends were cut back, 0 bases at V and 10 bases at J, with 14 bases in the middle. Germline V gives CDR1 SGHRS, CDR2 YFSETQ. The DNA of the CDR3 is TGCGCCAGCAGCTTGGAGGGCAGGGGTAGAGAGCAGTTCTTC. This codes for CASSLEGRGREQFF.

The rearrangement uses TRBV19 and TRBJ2-7; D call uncertain. This CDR3 has 12 amino acids. Trimming cost V 5 bases and J 0 bases, with 5 bases left between them. Germline V gene lookup returns CDR1 LNHDA and CDR2 SQIVND (reference sequence). Here the CDR3 DNA reads TGTGCCAGTAGTTTTAGCTCCTACGAGCAGTACTTC. This sequence encodes CASSFSSYEQYF.

This sequence joins TRBV19 and TRBJ2-3; D may be TRBD2 (6 bases). The V end lost 8 bases, the J end lost 8 bases, and 20 bases lay between the germline ends. The CDR3 length is 14 residues. The V gene's germline CDR1 is LNHDA and CDR2 SQIVND (reference sequence). CDR3 sequence: CASSPGLSLGTQYF. As DNA, the CDR3 is TGTGCCAGTTCCCCGGGACTCAGTTTAGGTACGCAGTATTTT.

The rearrangement joins TRBV30 to TRBJ1-4; TRBD1 might be the D (5 bases). Germline CDR1 is GTSNPN and CDR2 is SVGIG (reference sequence). The CDR3 length is 17 residues. Trimming stripped 2 bases from V and 0 bases from J, with 16 bases between. CDR3 sequence: CAWSSPGETSTNEKLFF. The DNA for the CDR3 is TGTGCCTGGAGTTCACCGGGGGAAACCTCAACTAATGAAAAACTGTTTTTT.

CDR3 DNA: TGTGCCAGCAGCTTACAGCCAGGCTCTTATGAAGCTTTCTTT. Protein: CASSLQPGSYEAFF. The chain has TRBV7-8 and TRBJ1-1; D is unresolved. Germline lookup yields CDR1 SGHVS and CDR2 FQNEAQ. V was clipped by 2 bases and J by 7 bases, with 14 bases between them. CDR3 length equals 14 residues. Drawing the rest from reference TRBV7-8 and TRBJ1-1, the complete variable domain is GAGVSQSPRYKVAKRGQDVALRCDPISGHVSLFWYQQALGQGPEFLTYFQNEAQLDKSGLPSDRFFAERPEGSVSTLKIQRTQQEDSAVYLCASSLQPGSYEAFFGQGTRLTVV.

The chain links TRBV5-4 to TRBJ2-2; D unresolved. This CDR3 comprises 14 residues. Deletions cut 4 bases from V and 5 bases from J, with 12 bases between. The V gene's germline CDR1 is SGHNT and CDR2 YYREEE (reference sequence). The CDR3 here is CASSQRSFTGELFF. CDR3 coding DNA: TGTGCCAGCAGCCAACGGTCATTTACCGGGGAGCTGTTTTTT. The variable domain in full, with the rest retrieved from reference TRBV5-4 and TRBJ2-2, is ETGVTQSPTHLIKTRGQQVTLRCSSQSGHNTVSWYQQALGQGPQFIFQYYREEENGRGNFPPRFSGLQFPNYSSELNVNALELDDSALYLCASSQRSFTGELFFGEGSRLTVL.

This clone showed up just a few times. This chain joins TRBV5-1 and TRBJ2-7; maybe TRBD1 (5 bases). Between the trimmed V and J ends, which lost 0 bases and 6 bases, there was a span of 13 bases. CDR3 length: 14 residues. The germline gives CDR1 SGHRS, CDR2 YFSETQ. DNA for the CDR3: TGCGCCAGCAGCTTGGTAGGGGAAGTAGGCGAGCAGTACTTC. Amino acid sequence: CASSLVGEVGEQYF.

The chain couples TRBV15 to TRBJ2-3; no firm D call. Deletions cut 5 bases from V and 3 bases from J, with 15 bases between. Germline V CDR1 and CDR2: LNHNV, YYDKDF (reference sequence). CDR3 length equals 15 residues. As DNA, the CDR3 is TGTGCCACCAGCGGCGAGCTGGCGGATACAGATACGCAGTATTTT. It translates to CATSGELADTDTQYF.

CDR3 nucleotide sequence: TGTGCCAGCAGCTTAGGACAGAACTATGGCTACACCTTC. Translated: CASSLGQNYGYTF. The chain is built from TRBV13 and TRBJ1-2; D is uncertain. Looked up from germline, CDR1 is PRHDT and CDR2 is FYEKMQ (reference sequence). The germline V and J ends were trimmed by 0 bases and 2 bases, with 4 bases remaining between them. The CDR3 is 13 residues long.

The J gene is TRBJ1-3, the V gene TRBV6-1; a weak D match, TRBD1 (6 bases). This CDR3 comprises 14 residues. Germline V lookup: CDR1 MNHNS, CDR2 SASEGT. Trimming took 7 bases from V and 1 from J, leaving 11 bases between them. The CDR3 DNA sequence: TGTGCCAGCACCGACAGGTATTCTGGAAACACCATATATTTT. Translated, it gives CASTDRYSGNTIYF.

V and J are TRBV4-1 and TRBJ2-1; D gene ambiguous. From germline, CDR1 is MGHRA and CDR2 YSYEKL. This CDR3 is 17 amino acids long. The V and J ends lost 3 bases and 1 base respectively, with 16 bases between them. This chain's CDR3 is CASSHKIMRGSYNEQFF. The CDR3 coding sequence is TGCGCCAGCAGCCATAAGATTATGCGCGGATCCTACAATGAGCAGTTCTTC.

The chain uses TRBV5-1 and TRBJ2-2; no reliable D call. The CDR3 length is 14 residues. V shed 6 bases and J shed 4 bases, with 13 bases lying between them. CDR1 is SGHRS, CDR2 YFSETQ, per germline. CDR3 nucleotides: TGCGCCAGCACAGTAGCATTGGGCACCGGGGAGCTGTTTTTT. Translation gives CASTVALGTGELFF. The whole variable domain, filled in from reference TRBV5-1 and TRBJ2-2, reads KAGVTQTPRYLIKTRGQQVTLSCSPISGHRSVSWYQQTPGQGLQFLFEYFSETQRNKGNFPGRFSGRQFSNSRSEMNVSTLELGDSALYLCASTVALGTGELFFGEGSRLTVL.

The chain is built from TRBV2 and TRBJ1-4; no definite D call. In germline, CDR1 is SNHLY, CDR2 FYNNEI. Trimming pared 6 bases from V and 6 bases from J, leaving 8 bases between. This CDR3 contains 12 residues. For the CDR3, the DNA is TGTGCCAGCAGGGAGCGACATGAAAAACTGTTTTTT. Its protein is CASRERHEKLFF.

This CDR3 is CASLADNTDTQYF. The CDR3 nucleotides read TGCGCCAGCCTAGCGGACAACACAGATACGCAGTATTTT. The V gene is TRBV5-1, the J gene TRBJ2-3; 7 positions match TRBD2. The junction had 4 bases not matched to a gene; V was cut back by 7 bases and J by 2 bases. This CDR3 comprises 13 residues. Germline CDR1 reads SGHRS; CDR2 reads YFSETQ.

The rearrangement joins TRBV19 to TRBJ2-7, with TRBD1 as a possible D gene (5 bases). The V and J ends lost 2 bases and 2 bases respectively, with 16 bases between them. The CDR3 covers 16 residues. From germline, CDR1 is LNHDA and CDR2 SQIVND (reference sequence). The CDR3 DNA sequence: TGTGCCAGTAGTATATTGTGGGGCACACGCCCCTACGAGCAGTACTTC. Its translation is CASSILWGTRPYEQYF.

The chain uses TRBV6-6 and TRBJ1-2; D is unresolved. V was pared by 2 bases and J by 2 bases, with 12 bases between. CDR1 is MNHNY, CDR2 SVGAGI, per germline (reference sequence). The CDR3 runs to 15 residues. In DNA form, the CDR3 reads TGTGCCAGCAGTTACCGCAACAGACGGAACTATGGCTACACCTTC. Translating gives CASSYRNRRNYGYTF.

V is TRBV27 and J is TRBJ2-7, with 10 bases lining up with TRBD1. The J segment lost 6 bases and the V segment lost 5 bases, leaving 7 bases of the junction unmatched. CDR3 length equals 14 residues. Germline CDR1 and CDR2: MNHEY and SMNVEV (reference sequence). This CDR3 reads CASSRDRGPSEQYF. Here the CDR3 DNA reads TGTGCCAGCAGTCGTGACAGGGGGCCGTCCGAGCAGTACTTC.

The genes are TRBV30 and TRBJ2-5; D is unclear. The CDR3 loop spans 12 amino acids. Trimming cost V 2 bases and J 5 bases, with 9 bases left between them. The V gene's germline CDR1 is GTSNPN and CDR2 SVGIG (reference sequence). The CDR3 spells CAWSLFRETQYF. DNA of the CDR3: TGTGCCTGGAGTCTCTTTCGGGAGACCCAGTACTTC.

The CDR3 DNA reads TGTGCCAGCAGTACAGCGGGAGGGGGAGAGACCCAGTACTTC. It is translated as CASSTAGGGETQYF. The J gene is TRBJ2-5, the V gene TRBV6-5, with 10 nucleotides matching TRBD2. CDR1 and CDR2 (germline): MNHEY, SVGAGI. CDR3 length: 14 amino acids. V lost 5 bases and J lost 4; bases outside the gene matches: 4.

The chain uses TRBV7-2 and TRBJ1-5; TRBD1 is a possible D gene (5 bases). The germline CDR1 and CDR2 sequences are SGHTA and FQGNSA. Trimming removed 1 base at V and 3 bases at J, with 10 bases between. The length of the CDR3 is 15 residues. CDR3 region: CASSLEAGLNQPQHF. In DNA form, the CDR3 reads TGTGCCAGCAGCTTAGAGGCAGGGCTCAATCAGCCCCAGCATTTT.

The chain couples TRBV28 to TRBJ1-1; unclear D gene. V was trimmed by 8 bases and J by 2 bases, leaving 12 bases between them. This CDR3 is 13 amino acids long. Germline CDR1 and CDR2: MDHEN and SYDVKM. The chain's CDR3 is CASASGINTEAFF. CDR3 coding DNA: TGTGCCAGCGCCTCCGGGATAAACACTGAAGCTTTCTTT. The whole variable domain, remainder taken from reference TRBV28 and TRBJ1-1, is DVKVTQSSRYLVKRTGEKVFLECVQDMDHENMFWYRQDPGLGLRLIYFSYDVKMKEKGDIPEGYSVSREKKERFSLILESASTNQTSMYLCASASGINTEAFFGQGTRLTVV.

This clone was counted only a few times. CDR3 bases: TGTGCCACCCTTCCCGGAACAGGGACCGAGCAGTACTTC. It codes for CATLPGTGTEQYF. This rearrangement joins TRBV28 to TRBJ2-7; maybe TRBD1 (6 bases). This CDR3 has 13 amino acids. The germline V and J ends were trimmed by 10 bases and 6 bases, with 19 bases remaining between them. Per the germline V gene, CDR1 is MDHEN and CDR2 is SYDVKM.

This clone was found once. V is TRBV28 and J is TRBJ2-3; 11 bases line up with TRBD2. This CDR3 is 14 amino acids long. The germline CDR1 and CDR2 sequences are MDHEN and SYDVKM. The V and J ends lost 9 bases and 6 bases, in that order; junction bases with no gene match: 8. In DNA, the CDR3 is TGTGCCAGTATACTAGCGGGAGCAGCCGATACGCAGTATTTT. Protein: CASILAGAADTQYF.

The rearrangement uses TRBV30 and TRBJ2-5; the match to TRBD2 covers 8 bases. V shed 3 bases and J 7 bases; nucleotides not matched to a gene: 7. Per germline, CDR1 GTSNPN and CDR2 SVGIG (reference sequence). The CDR3 covers 13 residues. The CDR3 region has the DNA TGTGCCTGGAGCGGGGGGGACCCCATGACCCAGTACTTC. Translation gives CAWSGGDPMTQYF.

The chain has TRBV5-4 and TRBJ1-3, with TRBD1 identical over 8 bases. The germline V gene has CDR1 SGHNT and CDR2 YYREEE (reference sequence). Germline trimming cut 3 bases from V and 1 base from J; bases unmatched to any gene: 9. The CDR3 has 17 amino acids. The CDR3 DNA sequence: TGTGCCAGCAGCTCCTATCTCCAGGGGGCGTCTGGAAACACCATATATTTT. Its protein is CASSSYLQGASGNTIYF.